A selection of T cell receptor beta chains follows, all from one sample in a study of blood T cell repertoires in COVID-19. This table comes from immunoSEQ multiplex PCR, and its TCRdb copy is limited to in-frame clones, with some not included. The sample has about 190,000 clones, around nine tenths seen once; the top ten hold 1% to 1.4%. Sequenced: peripheral blood. The source of these receptors is a man aged 30 to 45 with acute or convalescent COVID-19. Each CDR3 is given with its conserved first and last residue. A D gene is named only where the DNA matches it firmly. The listing skips clone size in some rows; elsewhere it reads once, few, many or a size class.

>TRBJ2-2|TRBV11-2|NA|NA
CASSGRATPNTGELFF
TGTGCCAGCAGCGGTCGTGCTACCCCGAACACCGGGGAGCTGTTTTTT
>TRBJ2-7|TRBV5-6|few|NA
CASSLRLRTTYEQYF
TGTGCCAGCAGCTTAAGGTTGAGGACTACCTACGAGCAGTACTTC
>TRBJ2-1|TRBV6-5|NA|TRBD1
CASSYGTVYNEQFF
TGTGCCAGCAGCTACGGGACAGTATACAATGAGCAGTTCTTC
>TRBJ2-1|TRBV7-8|NA|NA
CASSLDRRSINEQFF
TGTGCCAGCAGCTTAGATCGGAGATCGATCAATGAGCAGTTCTTC
>TRBJ2-2|TRBV24-1|NA|TRBD1
CATSDPHRGRAGELFF
TGTGCCACCAGTGATCCCCACAGGGGGCGAGCCGGGGAGCTGTTTTTT
>TRBJ1-5|TRBV18|NA|NA
CASSALERQPQHF
TGTGCCAGCTCGGCACTCGAGAGGCAGCCCCAGCATTTT
>TRBJ2-7|TRBV6-5|NA|NA
CASSYSWHSNYEQYF
TGTGCCAGCAGTTACTCGTGGCACAGCAACTACGAGCAGTACTTC
>TRBJ1-1|TRBV18|once|NA
CASSQSTGGNTEAFF
TGTGCCAGCTCACAATCGACGGGAGGGAACACTGAAGCTTTCTTT
>TRBJ1-5|TRBV9|NA|TRBD1
CASSFGQGGQPQHF
TGTGCCAGCAGCTTCGGACAGGGCGGTCAGCCCCAGCATTTT
>TRBJ2-7|TRBV5-1|NA|NA
CASSLVGGYEQYF
TGCGCCAGCAGCTTGGTGGGGGGATACGAGCAGTACTTC
>TRBJ2-5|TRBV7-9|NA|TRBD1
CASSLGTGGETQYF
TGTGCCAGCAGCTTAGGGACAGGGGGAGAGACCCAGTACTTC
>TRBJ2-1|TRBV3-1/TRBV3-2|NA|TRBD2
CASSQEAGVESEQFF
TGTGCCAGCAGCCAAGAAGCGGGAGTTGAGAGTGAGCAGTTCTTC
>TRBJ1-2|TRBV29-1|NA|TRBD1
CSVRQGAWGNYGYTF
TGCAGCGTTCGACAGGGGGCTTGGGGAAACTATGGCTACACCTTC
>TRBJ2-3|TRBV3-1/TRBV3-2|NA|NA
CASRGGPWTDTQYF
TGTGCCAGTAGGGGGGGGCCCTGGACAGATACGCAGTATTTT
>TRBJ1-5|TRBV5-1|NA|TRBD1
CASSSGTGAQPQHF
TGCGCCAGCAGCTCCGGGACAGGGGCTCAGCCCCAGCATTTT
>TRBJ2-1|TRBV3-1/TRBV3-2|once|TRBD2
CASSAHGTSGYNEQFF
TGTGCCAGCAGCGCTCACGGGACTAGCGGCTACAATGAGCAGTTCTTC
>TRBJ1-1|TRBV19|NA|NA
CASSIPGDEAFF
TGTGCCAGTAGTATACCCGGTGATGAAGCTTTCTTT
>TRBJ1-1|TRBV5-4|once|NA
CASSREYFSTEAFF
TGTGCCAGCAGCCGAGAGTATTTTTCCACTGAAGCTTTCTTT
>TRBJ2-7|TRBV28|NA|TRBD2
CASSFPRGSGGYEQYF
TGTGCCAGCAGTTTCCCGCGGGGATCGGGAGGCTACGAGCAGTACTTC
>TRBJ1-5|TRBV15|NA|TRBD1
CATSSRGSNQPQHF
TGTGCCACCAGCAGCAGGGGGAGCAATCAGCCCCAGCATTTT
>TRBJ1-2|TRBV2|few|NA
CASSSQGNYGYTF
TGTGCCAGCAGTTCTCAGGGGAACTATGGCTACACCTTC
>TRBJ1-2|TRBV28|few|NA
CASKPRAPGGYTF
TGTGCCAGCAAGCCACGGGCTCCAGGGGGCTACACCTTC
>TRBJ2-3|TRBV7-8|NA|NA
CASSPTDTQYF
TGTGCCAGCAGCCCGACAGATACGCAGTATTTT
>TRBJ2-5|TRBV18|NA|TRBD2
CASSPQGGAQETQYF
TGTGCCAGCTCACCCCAGGGAGGGGCCCAAGAGACCCAGTACTTC
>TRBJ2-1|TRBV7-9|NA|NA
CASSSFGGEQFF
TGTGCCAGCAGCTCCTTCGGGGGTGAGCAGTTCTTC
>TRBJ2-1|TRBV2|few|TRBD2
CASRQTSGRNNEQFF
TGTGCCAGCAGACAGACTAGCGGGAGAAACAATGAGCAGTTCTTC
>TRBJ1-3|TRBV29-1|NA|NA
CSVAGRSHGDASGNTIYF
TGCAGCGTTGCCGGCAGGTCACACGGGGATGCCTCAGGAAACACCATATATTTT
>TRBJ1-5|TRBV4-1|NA|NA
CASSQDRYRGDYSNQPQHF
TGCGCCAGCAGCCAAGATCGATACCGAGGGGACTATAGCAATCAGCCCCAGCATTTT
>TRBJ2-7|TRBV27|NA|NA
CASNDREKGTYEQYF
TGTGCCAGCAACGACCGGGAGAAGGGGACCTACGAGCAGTACTTC
>TRBJ1-1|TRBV29-1|NA|NA
CSVRDLTEAFF
TGCAGCGTTCGGGATCTCACTGAAGCTTTCTTT
>TRBJ1-3|TRBV27|once|TRBD1
CASSLTPDRGTGNTIYF
TGTGCCAGCAGTTTAACCCCCGACAGGGGAACTGGAAACACCATATATTTT
>TRBJ1-1|TRBV29-1|NA|TRBD1
CSVDGETGRAFF
TGCAGCGTTGATGGGGAGACAGGGAGAGCTTTCTTT
>TRBJ2-5|TRBV30|few|NA
CAWRVQLGHQETQYF
TGTGCCTGGAGGGTACAGTTAGGTCACCAAGAGACCCAGTACTTC
>TRBJ2-1|TRBV2|NA|NA
CASSERGNEQFF
TGTGCCAGCAGTGAAAGGGGCAATGAGCAGTTCTTC
>TRBJ2-3|TRBV7-6|NA|TRBD2
CASSLELAGPQYF
TGTGCCAGCAGCTTAGAACTAGCGGGACCGCAGTATTTT
>TRBJ1-4|TRBV3-1/TRBV3-2|NA|TRBD1
CASSRDRGEKLFF
TGTGCCAGCAGCCGGGACAGAGGGGAAAAACTGTTTTTT
>TRBJ2-6|TRBV7-2|NA|TRBD1
CASSQSGDRSPLTF
TGTGCCAGCAGCCAATCGGGGGACAGGTCCCCACTGACTTTC
>TRBJ2-7|TRBV12-3/TRBV12-4|NA|NA
CASSFQYEQYF
TGTGCCAGCAGTTTCCAATACGAGCAGTACTTC
>TRBJ2-5|TRBV9|NA|TRBD2
CASSVGASGAALRSRKETQYF
TGTGCCAGCAGCGTAGGGGCTAGCGGGGCTGCCCTACGCAGTAGAAAAGAGACCCAGTACTTC
>TRBJ1-5|TRBV21-1|NA|NA
CASTRTDSNQPQHF
TGTGCCAGCACCAGAACAGATAGCAATCAGCCCCAGCATTTT
>TRBJ2-3|TRBV3-1/TRBV3-2|NA|TRBD2
CASSQGGTSFYTDTQYF
TGTGCCAGCAGCCAAGGGGGGACTAGCTTTTACACAGATACGCAGTATTTT
>TRBJ2-3|TRBV7-3|NA|NA
CASSLTSGGSGGTDTQYF
TGTGCCAGCAGCTTAACTTCTGGGGGCAGCGGTGGCACAGATACGCAGTATTTT
>TRBJ2-2|TRBV6-5|NA|NA
CASSRGSANTGELFF
TGTGCCAGCAGCCGCGGCAGCGCGAACACCGGGGAGCTGTTTTTT
>TRBJ2-5|TRBV4-2|NA|TRBD2
CASSQDPARGGQETQYF
TGTGCCAGCAGCCAAGATCCGGCGCGGGGGGGACAAGAGACCCAGTACTTC
>TRBJ2-7|TRBV28|NA|TRBD1
CASRRGPSEQYF
TGTGCCAGCAGGAGGGGGCCTAGTGAGCAGTACTTC
>TRBJ1-1|TRBV27|NA|NA
CASSFSLIGTPFF
TGTGCCAGCAGTTTTTCCCTGATCGGGACACCTTTCTTT
>TRBJ2-7|TRBV6-5|NA|TRBD2
CASSQREIYEQYF
TGTGCCAGCAGTCAGCGGGAGATTTACGAGCAGTACTTC
>TRBJ1-2|TRBV30|NA|TRBD1
CAWSHLPGQVYGYTF
TGTGCCTGGAGTCATCTTCCGGGACAGGTATATGGCTACACCTTC
>TRBJ2-7|TRBV11-2|NA|TRBD1
CASSLNPIWPGQAFYEQYF
TGTGCCAGCAGCTTAAACCCGATATGGCCGGGACAGGCCTTCTACGAGCAGTACTTC
>TRBJ2-7|TRBV2|NA|TRBD2
CASSGTSDYEQYF
TGTGCCAGCAGCGGGACTAGCGACTACGAGCAGTACTTC
>TRBJ1-5|TRBV15|NA|NA
CATSRNTGLNNQPQHF
TGTGCCACCAGCAGAAACACCGGACTAAATAATCAGCCCCAGCATTTT
>TRBJ2-5|TRBV28|NA|NA
CASSSPPQVETQYF
TGTGCCAGCAGTTCCCCGCCCCAGGTGGAGACCCAGTACTTC
>TRBJ2-3|TRBV28|NA|TRBD1
CASRRTGILSDTQYF
TGTGCCAGCAGGAGGACAGGGATATTGTCAGATACGCAGTATTTT
>TRBJ1-6|TRBV24-1|NA|NA
CATSDLIHRVMCSPLHF
TGTGCCACCAGTGATTTGATACACAGGGTAATGTGTTCACCCCTCCACTTT
>TRBJ1-5|TRBV21-1|NA|NA
CASSKLRAVTGFNQPQHF
TGTGCCAGCAGTAAACTTAGGGCCGTTACAGGTTTTAATCAGCCCCAGCATTTT
>TRBJ2-7|TRBV6-5|once|NA
CASNRPGVEQYF
TGTGCCAGCAACCGCCCAGGGGTAGAGCAGTACTTC
>TRBJ1-2|TRBV28|NA|NA
CASGSRIYGYTF
TGTGCCAGCGGGTCCAGGATATATGGCTACACCTTC